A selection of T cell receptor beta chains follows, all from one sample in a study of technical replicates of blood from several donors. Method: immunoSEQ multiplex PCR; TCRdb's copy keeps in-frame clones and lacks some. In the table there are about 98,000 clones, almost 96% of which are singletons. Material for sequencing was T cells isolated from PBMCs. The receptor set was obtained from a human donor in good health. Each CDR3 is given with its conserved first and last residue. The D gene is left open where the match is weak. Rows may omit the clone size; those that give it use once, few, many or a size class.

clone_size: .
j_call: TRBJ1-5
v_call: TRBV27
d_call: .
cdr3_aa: CASRHTDQPQHF
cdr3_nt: TGTGCCAGCAGGCATACGGATCAGCCCCAGCATTTT

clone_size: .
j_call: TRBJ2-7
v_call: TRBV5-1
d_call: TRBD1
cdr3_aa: CASSRTGPLAYEQYF
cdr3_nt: TGCGCCAGCAGCCGGACAGGTCCCCTCGCCTACGAGCAGTACTTC

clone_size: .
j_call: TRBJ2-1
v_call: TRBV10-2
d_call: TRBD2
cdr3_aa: CASSEPQGSGSGNEQFF
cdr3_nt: TGCGCCAGCAGTGAGCCCCAGGGGAGCGGGAGCGGCAATGAGCAGTTCTTC

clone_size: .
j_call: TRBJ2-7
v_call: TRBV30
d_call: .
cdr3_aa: CAWRLEGSREQYF
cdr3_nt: TGTGCCTGGAGATTGGAGGGTTCGAGGGAGCAGTACTTC

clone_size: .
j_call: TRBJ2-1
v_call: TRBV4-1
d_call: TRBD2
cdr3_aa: CASSQVPSGVDEQFF
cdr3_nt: TGCGCCAGCAGCCAAGTTCCTAGCGGCGTAGATGAGCAGTTCTTC

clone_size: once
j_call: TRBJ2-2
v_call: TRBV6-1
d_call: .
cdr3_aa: CASGGNRANGELFF
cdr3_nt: TGTGCCAGCGGGGGAAACAGGGCGAACGGGGAGCTGTTTTTT

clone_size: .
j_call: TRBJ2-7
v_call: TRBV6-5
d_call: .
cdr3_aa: CASSRRGEQYF
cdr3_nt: TGTGCCAGCAGCCGCCGCGGCGAGCAGTACTTC

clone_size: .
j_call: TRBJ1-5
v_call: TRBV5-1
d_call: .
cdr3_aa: CANMDSDNQPQHF
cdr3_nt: TGCGCCAACATGGACAGCGACAATCAGCCCCAGCATTTT

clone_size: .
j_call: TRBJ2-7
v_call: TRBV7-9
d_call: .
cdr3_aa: CASSLESGRSYEQYF
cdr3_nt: TGTGCCAGCAGCTTAGAGTCAGGCCGCTCCTACGAGCAGTACTTC

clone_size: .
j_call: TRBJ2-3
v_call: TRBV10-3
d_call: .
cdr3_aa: CAISEVYTDTQYF
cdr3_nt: TGTGCCATCAGTGAGGTCTACACAGATACGCAGTATTTT

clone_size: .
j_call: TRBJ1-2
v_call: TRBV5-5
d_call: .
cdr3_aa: CASSDSDYGYTF
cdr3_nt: TGTGCCAGCAGCGATAGTGACTATGGCTACACCTTC

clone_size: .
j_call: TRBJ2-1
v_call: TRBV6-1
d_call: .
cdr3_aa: CASSELRVNEQFF
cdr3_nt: TGTGCCAGCAGTGAACTGCGGGTGAATGAGCAGTTCTTC

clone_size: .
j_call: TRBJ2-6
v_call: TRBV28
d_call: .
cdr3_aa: CASRQPGGWLGHSGANVLTF
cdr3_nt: TGTGCCAGCAGGCAACCGGGGGGCTGGTTAGGTCACTCTGGGGCCAACGTCCTGACTTTC

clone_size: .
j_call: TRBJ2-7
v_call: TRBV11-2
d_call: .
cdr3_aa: CASSSSFGPYEQYF
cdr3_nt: TGTGCCAGCAGCTCCTCCTTTGGCCCCTACGAGCAGTACTTC

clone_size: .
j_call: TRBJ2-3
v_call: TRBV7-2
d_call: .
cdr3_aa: CASSGGAGVSWTQYF
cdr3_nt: TGTGCCAGCAGCGGGGGGGCGGGGGTCTCTTGGACGCAGTATTTT

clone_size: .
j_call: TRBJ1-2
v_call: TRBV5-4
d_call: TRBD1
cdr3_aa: CASSRGQQQIYGYTF
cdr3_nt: TGTGCCAGCAGCAGGGGACAGCAACAAATCTATGGCTACACCTTC

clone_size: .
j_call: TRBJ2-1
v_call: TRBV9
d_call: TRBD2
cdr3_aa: CASSVVASGGNNEQFF
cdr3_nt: TGTGCCAGCAGCGTAGTTGCTAGCGGGGGAAACAATGAGCAGTTCTTC

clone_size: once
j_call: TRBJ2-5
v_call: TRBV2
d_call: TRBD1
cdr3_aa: CATGQQETQYF
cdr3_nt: TGTGCCACGGGACAGCAAGAGACCCAGTACTTC

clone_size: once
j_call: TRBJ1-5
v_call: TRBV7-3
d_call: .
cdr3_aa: CANSFGGNQPQHF
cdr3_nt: TGTGCCAACAGCTTCGGGGGAAATCAGCCCCAGCATTTT

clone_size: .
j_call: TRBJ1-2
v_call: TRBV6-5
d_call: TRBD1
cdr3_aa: CASSPDRAYGYTF
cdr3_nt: TGTGCCAGCAGTCCCGACAGGGCCTATGGCTACACCTTC

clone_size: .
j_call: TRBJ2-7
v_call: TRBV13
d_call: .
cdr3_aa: CASSSDGSYEQYF
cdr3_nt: TGTGCCAGCAGCTCCGACGGGTCCTACGAGCAGTACTTC

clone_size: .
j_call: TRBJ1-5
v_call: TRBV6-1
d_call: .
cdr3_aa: CASLTLGGDRPQHF
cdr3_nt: TGTGCTAGCCTCACTCTGGGAGGGGATCGGCCCCAGCATTTT

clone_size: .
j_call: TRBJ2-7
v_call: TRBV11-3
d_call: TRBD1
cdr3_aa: CASSFGTGSIEQYF
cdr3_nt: TGTGCCAGCAGCTTTGGGACAGGGTCCATCGAGCAGTACTTC

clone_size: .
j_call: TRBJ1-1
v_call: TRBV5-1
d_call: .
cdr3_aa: CASSPATPNTEAFF
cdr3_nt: TGCGCCAGCAGCCCCGCGACACCGAACACTGAAGCTTTCTTT

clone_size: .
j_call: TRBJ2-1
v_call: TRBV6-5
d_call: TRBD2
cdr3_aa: CASSFGGEGNNEQFF
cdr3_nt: TGTGCCAGCAGTTTTGGGGGGGAAGGAAACAATGAGCAGTTCTTC

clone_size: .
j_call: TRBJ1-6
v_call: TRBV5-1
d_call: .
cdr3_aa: CASSLDGGQNSPLHF
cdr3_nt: TGCGCCAGCAGCTTGGACGGGGGTCAGAATTCACCCCTCCACTTT

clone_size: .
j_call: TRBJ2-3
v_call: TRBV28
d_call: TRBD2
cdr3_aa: CASSPSGVTSSTDTQYF
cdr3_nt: TGTGCCAGCAGTCCTAGCGGTGTCACTTCTAGCACAGATACGCAGTATTTT

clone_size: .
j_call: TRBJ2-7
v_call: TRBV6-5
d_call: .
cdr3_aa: CASGGFQLDEQYF
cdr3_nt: TGTGCCAGCGGTGGTTTTCAGCTAGACGAGCAGTACTTC

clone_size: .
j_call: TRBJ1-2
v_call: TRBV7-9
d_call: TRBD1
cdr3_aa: CASSLGGTVNYGYTF
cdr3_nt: TGTGCCAGCAGCTTAGGCGGGACAGTCAACTATGGCTACACCTTC

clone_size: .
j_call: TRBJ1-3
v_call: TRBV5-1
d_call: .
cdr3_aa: CASRPDLSGTFSGNTIYF
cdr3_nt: TGCGCCAGCAGGCCCGACCTCAGCGGGACGTTCTCTGGAAACACCATATATTTT

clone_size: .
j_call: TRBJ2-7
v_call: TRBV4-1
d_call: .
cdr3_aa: CASSQSATLRGFKAYEQYF
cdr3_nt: TGCGCCAGCAGCCAGAGCGCCACCCTGCGCGGTTTCAAAGCCTACGAGCAGTACTTC

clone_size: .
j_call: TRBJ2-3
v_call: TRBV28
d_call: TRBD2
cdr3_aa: CATDGTRYTDTQYF
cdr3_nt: TGTGCCACCGACGGGACTAGGTACACAGATACGCAGTATTTT

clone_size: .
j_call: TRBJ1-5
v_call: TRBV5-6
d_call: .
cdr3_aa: CASSLRQAISQPQHF
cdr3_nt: TGTGCCAGCAGCTTGAGACAGGCGATAAGTCAGCCCCAGCATTTT

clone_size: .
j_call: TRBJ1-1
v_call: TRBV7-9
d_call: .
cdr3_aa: CASSPTPGLPSEAFF
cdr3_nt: TGTGCCAGCAGCCCCACACCGGGACTACCTTCTGAAGCTTTCTTT

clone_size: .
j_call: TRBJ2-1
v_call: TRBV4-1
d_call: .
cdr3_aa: CASSQGNWASRAGEQFF
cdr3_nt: TGCGCCAGCAGCCAAGGGAACTGGGCGTCAAGGGCGGGGGAGCAGTTCTTC

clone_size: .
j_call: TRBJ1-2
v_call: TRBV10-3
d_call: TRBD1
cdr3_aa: CATSPTPDRGPEGYTF
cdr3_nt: TGTGCCACCAGTCCAACCCCGGACAGGGGGCCGGAGGGCTACACCTTC

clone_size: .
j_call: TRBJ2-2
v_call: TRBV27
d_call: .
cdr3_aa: CASSFRGTGELFF
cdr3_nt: TGTGCCAGCAGTTTCAGGGGCACCGGGGAGCTGTTTTTT

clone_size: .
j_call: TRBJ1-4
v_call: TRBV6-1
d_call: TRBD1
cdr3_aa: CASKPRQGSEKLFF
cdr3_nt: TGTGCCAGCAAGCCGAGACAGGGTTCGGAAAAACTGTTTTTT

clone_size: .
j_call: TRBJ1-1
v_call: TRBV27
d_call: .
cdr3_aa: CASSFGQSLNPEAFF
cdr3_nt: TGTGCCAGCAGTTTTGGGCAAAGCCTAAACCCTGAAGCTTTCTTT

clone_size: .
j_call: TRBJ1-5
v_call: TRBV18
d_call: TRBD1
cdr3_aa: CASSPPGQGGNQPQHF
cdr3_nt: TGTGCCAGCTCACCTCCGGGACAGGGCGGCAATCAGCCCCAGCATTTT

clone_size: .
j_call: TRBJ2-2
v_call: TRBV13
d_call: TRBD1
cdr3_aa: CASSQQGALRGELFF
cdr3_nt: TGTGCCAGCAGCCAACAGGGGGCGCTACGCGGGGAGCTGTTTTTT